Each of the 19 T cell receptor beta chains below was sequenced from the same sample in a study of T-cell memory formation after mild COVID-19. TCRdb re-analysed the 5' RACE reads in MiXCR, keeping a single row per CDR3 protein. This sample has about 400,000 distinct CDR3 sequences, with about 25% found just once. The sequencing input was PBMCs or a T cell subset sorted from them (not recorded which). The receptors were sampled from an adult woman who had mild COVID-19 (a few samples of this study predate the infection). Cell type and time point are not known.

The genes are TRBV7-9 and TRBJ2-4, with 8 bases that match TRBD1. Germline V gives CDR1 SEHNR, CDR2 FQNEAQ (reference sequence). The CDR3 extends over 14 amino acids. Trimming at V came to 6 bases and at J to 7 bases, leaving 8 bases not matched to a gene. The CDR3 DNA sequence: TGTGCCAGCAGACCTGGACAGGGCCCGAACATTCAGTACTTC. Its translation is CASRPGQGPNIQYF. The full variable domain, its missing parts supplied by reference TRBV7-9 and TRBJ2-4, is DTGVSQNPRHKITKRGQNVTFRCDPISEHNRLYWYRQTLGQGPEFLTYFQNEAQLEKSRLLSDRFSAERPKGSFSTLEIQRTEQGDSAMYLCASRPGQGPNIQYFGAGTRLSVL.

The rearrangement joins TRBV7-9 to TRBJ1-5, with 7 bases lining up with TRBD1. CDR1 is SEHNR and CDR2 is FQNEAQ in the germline V gene (reference sequence). The CDR3 is 15 amino acids. J gave up 6 bases and V 3 bases, and 8 bases lay outside the gene matches. The CDR3 DNA reads as TGTGCCAGCAGCTTGGGGACAGCCGCGGTTCAGCCCCAGCATTTT. Translating it yields CASSLGTAAVQPQHF.

V and J are TRBV7-7 and TRBJ2-1, with D uncertain. Germline values: CDR1 SSHAT, CDR2 FNYEAQ (reference sequence). The CDR3 extends over 10 amino acids. The DNA of the CDR3 is TGTGCTGTCGGTAGGGCTGAGCAGTTCTTC. It codes for CAVGRAEQFF.

The V gene is TRBV12-3 or TRBV12-4, the J gene TRBJ2-5; D gene unclear. Trimming cost V 3 bases and J 1 base, with 9 bases left between them. This CDR3 has 14 amino acids. The CDR3 loop reads CASSFSRPQETQYF. The CDR3 nucleotides are TGTGCCAGCAGTTTCTCCCGACCCCAAGAGACCCAGTACTTC.

There are a few counts of this clonotype. This chain joins TRBV14 and TRBJ2-3; D possibly matches TRBD1 or TRBD2 (5 bases each). Germline V gene data show CDR1 as SGHDN and CDR2 as FVKESK. Trimming took 0 bases from V and 0 from J, leaving 19 bases between them. This CDR3 region has 19 residues. DNA for the CDR3: TGTGCCAGCAGCCAAGATTGGGGCTCCGGAGCGGCTAGCACAGATACGCAGTATTTT. It specifies CASSQDWGSGAASTDTQYF. Full variable domain (remainder filled in from reference TRBV14 and TRBJ2-3): EAGVTQFPSHSVIEKGQTVTLRCDPISGHDNLYWYRRVMGKEIKFLLHFVKESKQDESGMPNNRFLAERTGGTYSTLKVQPAELEDSGVYFCASSQDWGSGAASTDTQYFGPGTRLTVL.

This sequence joins TRBV14 and TRBJ1-4; unclear D gene. This CDR3 region has 14 residues. From germline, CDR1 is SGHDN and CDR2 FVKESK. V was cut by 5 bases and J by 4 bases, with 11 bases left in between. DNA of the CDR3: TGTGCCAGCAGCTACATAGGCGTTAATGAAAAACTGTTTTTT. Translated: CASSYIGVNEKLFF.

The chain has TRBV19 and TRBJ2-1, with TRBD2 matching over 10 bases. This CDR3 is 15 amino acids long. CDR1 and CDR2 (germline): LNHDA, SQIVND (reference sequence). After removal of 5 bases from V and 6 bases from J, the junction contained 7 bases not matched to a gene. DNA of the CDR3: TGTGCCAGTAGTGACCTAGCGGGAGTTGGCAATGAGCAGTTCTTC. It translates to CASSDLAGVGNEQFF.

V and J are TRBV5-1 and TRBJ2-1; TRBD2 agrees at 8 bases. The germline gives CDR1 SGHRS, CDR2 YFSETQ. This CDR3 contains 15 residues. V lost 4 bases, J lost 5 bases, and 8 bases stayed unmatched. CDR3 sequence reads: CASSDQGRGDNEQFF. Written as DNA, the CDR3 is TGCGCCAGCAGCGACCAGGGGCGGGGGGACAATGAGCAGTTCTTC.

The CDR3 DNA reads as TGTGCCAGCAGCGCAGGGAACTATAATTCACCCCTCCACTTT. Translated: CASSAGNYNSPLHF. The V call is TRBV9, the J call TRBJ1-6; possible D gene TRBD1, 5 bases. There are 14 residues in the CDR3. V dropped 3 bases and J dropped 3 bases, with 7 bases sitting between them. Germline CDR1 SGDLS, CDR2 YYNGEE.

This clonotype turned up a few times. The chain carries TRBV10-3 and TRBJ2-1; no clear D gene. This CDR3 comprises 13 residues. Germline V gene data show CDR1 as ENHRY and CDR2 as SYGVKD. Trimming removed 0 bases from V and 7 bases from J, with 7 bases in between. The CDR3 reads CAISESNGNEQFF. The CDR3 nucleotides read TGTGCCATCAGTGAGTCGAATGGGAATGAGCAGTTCTTC.

A few counts support this clonotype. The rearrangement joins TRBV6-2 or TRBV6-3 to TRBJ2-3; tentative D call: TRBD1 (5 bases). The CDR3 runs 11 residues. The germline V gene has CDR1 MNHEY and CDR2 SVGEGT. Trimming cost V 5 bases and J 7 bases, with 7 bases left between them. CDR3 nucleotides: TGTGCCAGCAGTACAGGTTATACGCAGTATTTT. Its protein is CASSTGYTQYF.

The sample holds a few counts of this clonotype. The chain uses TRBV29-1 and TRBJ2-1, with 8 bases lining up with TRBD1. The CDR3 is made up of 13 amino acids. Germline V CDR1 and CDR2: SQVTM, ANQGSEA. J gave up 8 bases and V 7 bases, and 10 bases lay outside the gene matches. Here the CDR3 reads CSATTGQGDEQFF. DNA for the CDR3: TGCAGCGCCACCACCGGACAGGGTGATGAGCAGTTCTTC.

This clonotype was detected only a few times. The chain joins TRBV20-1 to TRBJ2-7; 8 bases line up with TRBD2. J gave up 4 bases and V 5 bases, and 7 bases lay outside the gene matches. Germline CDR1 reads DFQATT; CDR2 reads SNEGSKA (reference sequence). This CDR3 spans 13 amino acids. CDR3 in DNA: TGCAGTGCTCACGGGACTAGGCAATACGAGCAGTACTTC. As protein: CSAHGTRQYEQYF.

The V call is TRBV6-1, the J call TRBJ1-5, with D uncertain. The V and J ends lost 1 base and 4 bases respectively, with 8 bases between them. There are 14 residues in the CDR3. Germline V lookup: CDR1 MNHNS, CDR2 SASEGT. The CDR3 bases are TGTGCCAGCAGTGAAGGCGGGTATAATCAGCCCCAGCATTTT. It specifies CASSEGGYNQPQHF.

The rearrangement joins TRBV18 to TRBJ2-2, with TRBD1 identical over 7 bases. Germline V gene data show CDR1 as KGHSH and CDR2 as LQKENI. V gave up 3 bases and J gave up 7 bases; unmatched junction bases: 11. There are 16 residues in the CDR3. CDR3 nucleotides: TGTGCCAGCTCACCGACGGTCGCTTGGACAGGCGGGGAGCTGTTTTTT. This sequence encodes CASSPTVAWTGGELFF.

The chain combines TRBV2 with TRBJ2-7; D is perhaps TRBD2 (5 bases). This CDR3 contains 17 residues. Germline CDR1 reads SNHLY; CDR2 reads FYNNEI. The germline V and J ends were trimmed by 8 bases and 1 base, with 24 bases remaining between them. The CDR3 sequence: CASSGTRRASLSYEQYF. CDR3 coding DNA: TGTGCCAGCTCGGGCACTAGACGGGCCTCCCTATCCTACGAGCAGTACTTC.

The V call is TRBV5-6, the J call TRBJ2-1; D is undetermined. Germline V lookup: CDR1 SGHDT, CDR2 YYEEEE. Trimming took 4 bases from V and 6 from J, leaving 14 bases between them. CDR3 length: 14 amino acids. CDR3 nucleotide sequence: TGTGCCAGCAGCCCGATCCTTTTGGTCAATGAGCAGTTCTTC. Amino acids: CASSPILLVNEQFF. Filled out from reference TRBV5-6 and TRBJ2-1, the complete variable domain reads DAGVTQSPTHLIKTRGQQVTLRCSPKSGHDTVSWYQQALGQGPQFIFQYYEEEERQRGNFPDRFSGHQFPNYSSELNVNALLLGDSALYLCASSPILLVNEQFFGPGTRLTVL.

This chain connects TRBV4-2 to TRBJ2-7; perhaps TRBD2 as D (6 bases). The CDR3 length is 17 residues. Germline values: CDR1 LGHNA, CDR2 YNFKEQ. V lost 0 bases and J lost 0, with 15 bases in between. CDR3 sequence (DNA): TGTGCCAGCAGCCAAGAAAGGGGAGGACTACTCTCCTACGAGCAGTACTTC. Translating gives CASSQERGGLLSYEQYF.

In this sample, this clonotype turned up a few times. This chain joins TRBV25-1 and TRBJ2-1, with D perhaps TRBD1 (6 bases). The germline V and J ends were trimmed by 6 bases and 5 bases, with 20 bases remaining between them. CDR1 and CDR2 (germline): MGHDK, SYGVNS. The CDR3 loop spans 16 amino acids. As DNA, the CDR3 is TGTGCCAGCAGGGTAGGGGGAATAGGGTGGGACAATGAGCAGTTCTTC. It specifies CASRVGGIGWDNEQFF.